The 27 T cell receptor beta chains below come from one sample, sequenced in a study of T cell responses to AZD1222 COVID-19 vaccine. The repertoire was sequenced with immunoSEQ multiplex PCR; TCRdb's copy has only in-frame clones and lacks some. The sample records about 150,000 clones, 92% being singletons. Here the sequenced sample was peripheral blood, taken 28 days after the second AZD1222 dose. Receptor source: an adult who received the AZD1222 COVID-19 vaccine.

The rearrangement uses TRBV19 and TRBJ2-2; 12 positions agree with TRBD1. Per germline, CDR1 LNHDA and CDR2 SQIVND (reference sequence). CDR3 length: 15 residues. The trim removed 7 bases at V and 7 bases at J, leaving 7 bases unmatched. The CDR3 loop is CASNSGTGGLGELFF. The CDR3 bases are TGTGCCAGTAATTCCGGGACAGGGGGCCTCGGGGAGCTGTTTTTT.

This chain connects TRBV5-1 to TRBJ1-1; D gene ambiguous. Germline assignment: CDR1 SGHRS and CDR2 YFSETQ. Trimming removed 6 bases at V and 0 bases at J, with 9 bases between. This CDR3 contains 13 residues. The DNA of the CDR3 is TGCGCCAGCAAGGGCCCCATGAACACTGAAGCTTTCTTT. Residues: CASKGPMNTEAFF.

V is TRBV6-5 and J is TRBJ1-2; D is unclear. Germline assignment: CDR1 MNHEY and CDR2 SVGAGI. Trimming removed 6 bases at V and 1 base at J, with 6 bases between. The CDR3 consists of 12 residues. In nucleotides, the CDR3 is TGTGCCAGCAGGAGAAGTAACTATGGCTACACCTTC. This translates into CASRRSNYGYTF.

The chain is built from TRBV9 and TRBJ2-3; 7 nucleotides agree with TRBD2. CDR1 and CDR2 from the germline V gene are SGDLS and YYNGEE. The CDR3 runs to 14 residues. Trimming took 4 bases from V and 4 from J; bases not matched to a gene: 6. The CDR3 here is CASSHGREPDTQYF. The CDR3, as DNA: TGTGCCAGCAGCCATGGGAGGGAGCCAGATACGCAGTATTTT.

This clone was counted only a few times. The chain joins TRBV7-8 to TRBJ2-4; unclear D gene. V was cut by 2 bases and J by 5 bases, with 25 bases left in between. The CDR3 totals 19 residues. Germline V gene lookup returns CDR1 SGHVS and CDR2 FQNEAQ. The CDR3 spells CASSLNRWQAKNRENIQYF. In DNA, the CDR3 is TGTGCCAGCAGCTTAAATAGATGGCAGGCAAAGAACCGGGAAAACATTCAGTACTTC.

The chain uses TRBV6-5 and TRBJ1-1; D remains ambiguous. From germline, CDR1 is MNHEY and CDR2 SVGAGI. The CDR3 consists of 13 residues. V was pared by 6 bases and J by 5 bases, with 13 bases between. The CDR3 loop is CASRGWEKTEAFF. The CDR3 DNA reads as TGTGCCAGCAGGGGATGGGAGAAAACTGAAGCTTTCTTT.

This clone was counted only a few times. V gene TRBV30 combines with J gene TRBJ1-3; D remains unclear. This CDR3 spans 14 amino acids. Between the trimmed V and J ends, which lost 0 bases and 0 bases, there was a span of 6 bases. Germline CDR1 GTSNPN, CDR2 SVGIG (reference sequence). In nucleotides, the CDR3 is TGTGCCTGGAGTGTAGCGACCTCTGGAAACACCATATATTTT. Its translation is CAWSVATSGNTIYF. Full variable domain (outside the CDR3, taken from reference TRBV30 and TRBJ1-3): SQTIHQWPATLVQPVGSPLSLECTVEGTSNPNLYWYRQAAGRGLQLLFYSVGIGQISSEVPQNLSASRPQDRQFILSSKKLLLSDSGFYLCAWSVATSGNTIYFGEGSWLTVV.

CDR3 nucleotides: TGTGCCAGCAGCTTACGGACAGGGGGGTACGAGCAGTACTTC. Residues: CASSLRTGGYEQYF. The V and J genes are TRBV5-8 and TRBJ2-7; 10 bases map to TRBD1. The CDR3 is made up of 14 amino acids. J lost 4 bases, V lost 2 bases, and 3 bases had no gene match. In germline, CDR1 is SGHTS, CDR2 YDEGEE. Looking up the rest from reference TRBV5-8 and TRBJ2-7 gives the full variable domain: EAGVTQSPTHLIKTRGQQATLRCSPISGHTSVYWYQQALGLGLQFLLWYDEGEERNRGNFPPRFSGRQFPNYSSELNVNALELEDSALYLCASSLRTGGYEQYFGPGTRLTVT.

This chain connects TRBV29-1 to TRBJ2-4; 11 nucleotides align to TRBD2. With 0 bases clipped from V and 11 bases from J, the junction kept 9 bases outside the gene matches. The germline V gene encodes CDR1 SQVTM and CDR2 ANQGSEA. This CDR3 spans 15 amino acids. The CDR3 DNA is TGCAGCGTTGAAGAACCCCTAGCGGGAGGCAGCTTTCAGTACTTC. Its protein is CSVEEPLAGGSFQYF. Based on the CDR3 plus reference TRBV29-1 and TRBJ2-4, the full variable domain is SAVISQKPSRDICQRGTSLTIQCQVDSQVTMMFWYRQQPGQSLTLIATANQGSEATYESGFVIDKFPISRPNLTFSTLTVSNMSPEDSSIYLCSVEEPLAGGSFQYFGAGTRLSVL.

The chain employs TRBV11-2 and TRBJ1-2, with a possible D match to TRBD1 (6 bases). Germline lookup yields CDR1 SGHAT and CDR2 FQNNGV. The CDR3 has 13 amino acids. Deletions cut 1 base from V and 6 bases from J, with 9 bases between. The CDR3 coding sequence is TGTGCCAGCAGCTTAGCCGCAGGGGATGGCTACACCTTC. This gives the protein CASSLAAGDGYTF.

This rearrangement joins TRBV9 to TRBJ1-3; 10 bases are shared with TRBD1. The germline V gene has CDR1 SGDLS and CDR2 YYNGEE. Trimming cost V 3 bases and J 4 bases; bases outside gene matches: 4. This CDR3 comprises 15 residues. The CDR3 loop is CASSGQGARGNTIYF. Here the CDR3 DNA reads TGTGCCAGCAGCGGACAGGGGGCGCGGGGAAACACCATATATTTT.

The chain couples TRBV5-1 to TRBJ2-1, with 11 bases fitting TRBD2. This CDR3 has 16 amino acids. The germline gives CDR1 SGHRS, CDR2 YFSETQ. V dropped 4 bases and J dropped 3; count of bases not matched to a gene: 6. The CDR3 DNA reads TGCGCCAGCAGCAGGGGACTAGCGGTCGACTACAATGAGCAGTTCTTC. This gives the protein CASSRGLAVDYNEQFF.

The chain is built from TRBV15 and TRBJ2-5; 11 bases fit TRBD2. The CDR3 has 17 residues. The V gene's germline CDR1 is LNHNV and CDR2 YYDKDF (reference sequence). Trimming removed 0 bases from V and 5 bases from J; junction bases left unmatched: 8. DNA of the CDR3: TGTGCCACCAGCAGAGATTATACACTAGCGGGAGCCGAGACCCAGTACTTC. Its translation is CATSRDYTLAGAETQYF.

V and J are TRBV19 and TRBJ2-7; D might be TRBD2 (6 bases). This CDR3 has 14 residues. Per the germline V gene, CDR1 is LNHDA and CDR2 is SQIVND (reference sequence). With 5 bases removed from V and 3 bases from J, the gap between germline ends came to 14 bases. The CDR3 region is CASSPGDGVYEQYF. The CDR3 DNA sequence: TGTGCCAGTAGTCCGGGGGACGGAGTCTACGAGCAGTACTTC.

This clone was seen a single time. The J gene is TRBJ2-3, the V gene TRBV18; D might be TRBD1 (5 bases). V lost 6 bases to trimming and J lost 5 bases, with 9 bases between them. Germline lookup yields CDR1 KGHSH and CDR2 LQKENI. The CDR3 is 12 amino acids. The CDR3 loop is CASSIDRDTQYF. In nucleotides, the CDR3 is TGTGCCAGCTCGATCGACAGAGATACGCAGTATTTT.

The rearrangement uses TRBV19 and TRBJ1-5; D perhaps matches TRBD1 (5 bases). Trimming took 5 bases from V and 3 from J, leaving 14 bases between them. This CDR3 contains 15 residues. From germline, CDR1 is LNHDA and CDR2 SQIVND (reference sequence). CDR3 sequence reads: CASSQGLGNNQPQHF. CDR3 nucleotide sequence: TGTGCCAGTAGTCAGGGTTTGGGGAACAATCAGCCCCAGCATTTT.

V and J are TRBV15 and TRBJ2-7, with 7 bases fitting TRBD1. The CDR3 runs to 16 residues. Germline V gene data show CDR1 as LNHNV and CDR2 as YYDKDF (reference sequence). V shed 2 bases and J 0 bases; nucleotides not matched to a gene: 7. The CDR3 region has the DNA TGTGCCACCAGCAGAAAGACAGGGAAAAGCTCCTACGAGCAGTACTTC. Amino acid sequence: CATSRKTGKSSYEQYF.

The chain carries TRBV7-3 and TRBJ1-2, with 9 bases fitting TRBD1. Germline values: CDR1 SGHTA, CDR2 FQGTGA. Losses at the gene ends were 4 bases for V and 5 bases for J; bases not matched to a gene: 2. The CDR3 loop spans 13 amino acids. The CDR3 loop is CASSWDRAYGYTF. The CDR3 DNA is TGTGCCAGCAGCTGGGACAGGGCTTATGGCTACACCTTC.

The chain employs TRBV7-9 and TRBJ2-3; possible D gene TRBD1, 6 bases. The CDR3 is 15 residues long. Germline V gene sequence: CDR1 SEHNR, CDR2 FQNEAQ (reference sequence). Trimming left V 1 base short and J 2 bases short, with 10 bases between. The CDR3 DNA reads as TGTGCCAGCAGCTTAGGAAGGGACACCACAGATACGCAGTATTTT. Translated, it gives CASSLGRDTTDTQYF.

In DNA, the CDR3 is TGTGCCAGCTCACAGGGACTAGCGGGAGGGCCGGGAAACATTCAGTACTTC. Its translation is CASSQGLAGGPGNIQYF. This chain links TRBV18 with TRBJ2-4; 16 nucleotides match TRBD2. V lost 4 bases to trimming and J lost 6 bases; unmatched junction nucleotides: 6. The germline CDR1 and CDR2 sequences are KGHSH and LQKENI. This CDR3 region has 17 residues. The whole variable domain, remainder taken from reference TRBV18 and TRBJ2-4, is NAGVMQNPRHLVRRRGQEARLRCSPMKGHSHVYWYRQLPEEGLKFMVYLQKENIIDESGMPKERFSAEFPKEGPSILRIQQVVRGDSAAYFCASSQGLAGGPGNIQYFGAGTRLSVL.

This chain connects TRBV6-5 to TRBJ2-1; possible D gene TRBD2, 6 bases. The germline CDR1 and CDR2 sequences are MNHEY and SVGAGI. This CDR3 has 15 residues. Trimming shortened V by 0 bases and J by 7 bases, and 13 bases separated the two germline ends. The CDR3 reads CASSYSSAGKNEQFF. CDR3 nucleotide sequence: TGTGCCAGCAGTTACTCAAGTGCGGGAAAGAATGAGCAGTTCTTC.

The rearrangement uses TRBV9 and TRBJ1-1; a possible D gene is TRBD1 (5 bases). The CDR3 runs 12 residues. Trimming shortened V by 3 bases and J by 7 bases, and 10 bases separated the two germline ends. Per the germline V gene, CDR1 is SGDLS and CDR2 is YYNGEE. CDR3 protein: CASSGDQVEAFF. CDR3 bases: TGTGCCAGCAGCGGGGACCAGGTTGAAGCTTTCTTT.

The V gene is TRBV30, the J gene TRBJ1-2; D unclear. Per germline, CDR1 GTSNPN and CDR2 SVGIG (reference sequence). Trimming pared 1 base from V and 6 bases from J, leaving 9 bases between. CDR3 length equals 12 residues. The CDR3 region is CAWSEGFNGYTF. In DNA, the CDR3 is TGTGCCTGGAGTGAGGGTTTCAATGGCTACACCTTC.

This clone appeared a single time. The J gene is TRBJ2-5, the V gene TRBV6-5; D is unresolved. The CDR3 sequence is 14 residues long. The germline gives CDR1 MNHEY, CDR2 SVGAGI. V lost 0 bases and J lost 2, with 7 bases in between. CDR3 sequence reads: CASSYSRGQETQYF. The CDR3 bases are TGTGCCAGCAGTTACTCCCGCGGACAAGAGACCCAGTACTTC.

This clone was seen only once. The rearrangement links TRBV19 to TRBJ2-7; no reliable D call. The V and J ends lost 5 bases and 1 base respectively, with 9 bases between them. The CDR3 totals 13 residues. The germline CDR1 and CDR2 sequences are LNHDA and SQIVND (reference sequence). CDR3 residues: CASSSGLSYEQYF. The CDR3 nucleotides read TGTGCCAGTAGTTCCGGGCTGTCCTACGAGCAGTACTTC. Using reference TRBV19 and TRBJ2-7 for the parts outside the CDR3, the full variable domain is DGGITQSPKYLFRKEGQNVTLSCEQNLNHDAMYWYRQDPGQGLRLIYYSQIVNDFQKGDIAEGYSVSREKKESFPLTVTSAQKNPTAFYLCASSSGLSYEQYFGPGTRLTVT.

Here the CDR3 DNA reads TGCGCCAGCAGCTTTGAGGCTAGCGGGCGCAGCTCCTACGAGCAGTACTTC. The encoded protein is CASSFEASGRSSYEQYF. This chain links TRBV5-1 with TRBJ2-7; TRBD2 agrees at 8 bases. The germline gives CDR1 SGHRS, CDR2 YFSETQ. V trimming: 2 bases; J trimming: 0 bases; junction bases outside the gene matches: 10. This CDR3 has 17 amino acids.

This chain connects TRBV28 to TRBJ1-2; D is uncertain. The length of the CDR3 is 13 residues. Trimming stripped 3 bases from V and 8 bases from J, with 13 bases between. Germline V CDR1 and CDR2: MDHEN, SYDVKM. CDR3 protein: CASSLMGSLGYTF. In nucleotides, the CDR3 is TGTGCCAGCAGTTTGATGGGTTCGCTCGGCTACACCTTC.